This record looks at one T cell receptor (beta chain) sequence and its context. No antigen is known for it. At one boundary the junction diverges from the germline segment, which might be a read error. RNA was isolated from bulk unsorted tissue, and RNA quality was assessed with a NanoDrop ND-1000 and an Agilent 2100. Newly diagnosed lung cancer patients without prior chemotherapy who had been admitted for thoracic surgery in China between August and November 2014 were enrolled as donors. Patients who had received previous radiotherapy or chemotherapy, or who had another concurrent cancer, were excluded from the study. Pieces of surgical tissue measuring roughly 1-2.2 cm3 were kept in RNAlater solution and held at -80 degrees C until needed. The library relied on multiplex PCR. The run used an Illumina HiSeq 2500. TCRbeta libraries were constructed through three rounds of nested PCR with primers (Table S4) according to protocols adapted from ARM-PCR. Before sequencing, PCR products of 200-500 bp were excised from the gel and purified with the QIAquick gel extraction kit. Per the authors' processing: Trimmomatic was used to clean the reads, FLASH merged the cleaned reads into complete CDR3 sequences, and MiTCR assigned the sequences to V(D)J germline segments. Clonal diversity was computed as the inverse Simpson's index with VDJtools. In-frame sequences without a premature stop codon were defined as productive reads. TCRdb reran the public reads through fastp at Q25 and MiXCR, keeping productive beta chains. Merged by CDR3 protein, the rows form single entries marked with the most common genes and DNA. The V and J calls and clone size come from TCRdb's table, not from the authors' own analysis. Present in this sample are roughly 120,000 distinct CDR3 sequences, 84% of which were seen just once. The ten largest clones take up roughly 20% of the sample.

This specimen comes from a study of tumor and adjacent non-tumor tissue in lung cancer (dated by TCRdb to the late 2010s). In terms of the full investigation: Of the cohort, about a dozen patients had adenocarcinoma, 2 had squamous cell carcinoma and 1 had small cell lung cancer. The study compared bulk TCRbeta repertoires between lung tumor tissue and matched distant non-tumor lung tissue from 15 or so lung cancer patients. Sequencing produced 130,000,000 or so productive TCRbeta reads in total, an average of approximately 3.9 million reads per sample. For each patient, one tumor sample and one normal lung sample were taken, giving under 35 paired specimens that underwent TCRbeta CDR3 sequencing. The 15 enrolled patients, of whom some 10 were men and 5 were women, were aged 31 to 76 years and were diagnosed with TNM stage I to III disease. Broader findings and caveats from the paper: Only roughly 14 patients were in the cohort, and the authors stated that larger samples and more detailed clinical data are needed. Significantly higher TCR diversity was found in younger patients, and higher tumor TCR diversity was associated with shorter overall and disease-free survival. Tumor tissue showed significantly greater TCR diversity (inverse Simpson) than normal lung tissue (about 410 vs 180, P = 0.0075, Mann-Whitney U test). Neither the sequencing platform nor unique molecular identifiers are named or mentioned anywhere in the methods. Because peripheral blood was not sequenced, the blood TCRbeta repertoires of the lung cancer patients in the study went unexamined. A significantly larger cumulative share of the repertoire was made up by the top 100 clones in normal lung than in tumor tissue.

The CDR3 contains 16 residues, cysteine and phenylalanine counted. Only the CDR3 portion is preserved as DNA: 48 bases, with reading frame beginning at the first base. The germline V gene encodes CDR1 MNHNY and CDR2 SVGAGI (reference sequence). Recombination joined TRBV6-6 with TRBJ1-5; TRBD1 is a possible D gene, resting on 5 matching bases. The TCR was taken from a man between 70 and 80 years old with non-small cell lung cancer. The sequenced sample consisted of lung tumor tissue. The CDR3 loop reads CSSNPEPSGFIQPQHF. In nucleotides, the sequence is TGTTCCAGCAATCCGGAGCCTTCAGGGTTTATTCAGCCCCAGCATTTT.